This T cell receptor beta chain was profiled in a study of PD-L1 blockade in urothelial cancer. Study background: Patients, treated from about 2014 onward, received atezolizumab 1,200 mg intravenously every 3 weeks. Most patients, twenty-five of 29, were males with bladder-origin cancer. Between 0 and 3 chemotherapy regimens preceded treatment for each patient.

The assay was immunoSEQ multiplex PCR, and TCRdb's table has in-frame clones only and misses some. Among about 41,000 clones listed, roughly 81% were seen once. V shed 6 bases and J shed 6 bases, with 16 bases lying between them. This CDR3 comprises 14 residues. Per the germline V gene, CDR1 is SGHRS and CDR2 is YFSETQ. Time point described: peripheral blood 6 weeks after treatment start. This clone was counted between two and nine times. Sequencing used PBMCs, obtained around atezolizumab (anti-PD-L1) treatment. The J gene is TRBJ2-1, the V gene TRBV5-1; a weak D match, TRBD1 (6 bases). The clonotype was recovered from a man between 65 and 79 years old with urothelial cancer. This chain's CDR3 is CASNLGDKVNEQFF. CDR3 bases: TGCGCCAGCAACCTTGGGGACAAAGTCAATGAGCAGTTCTTC.